Presented here are 32 T cell receptor beta chains from one specimen sequenced in a study of identical twins. TCRdb itself ran the 5' RACE reads through MiXCR, one entry per CDR3 protein. The data contain nearly 900,000 distinct CDR3 sequences, roughly an eighth of them singletons. This same sample was also taken into another study, of yellow fever vaccine responses in identical twins.

The sample was PBMCs. The origin of the receptors is a woman between 18 and 29 years old in good health.

The genes are TRBV6-1 and TRBJ2-3, with a possible D match to TRBD1 (6 bases). Germline values: CDR1 MNHNS, CDR2 SASEGT. The CDR3 sequence is 17 residues long. V gave up 3 bases and J gave up 2 bases, with 18 bases separating them. The chain's CDR3 is CASSDPASRTVTDTQYF. For the CDR3, the DNA is TGTGCCAGCAGTGATCCCGCGAGCCGGACAGTCACAGATACGCAGTATTTT.

J is TRBJ2-3 and V is TRBV2; TRBD1 aligns across 9 bases. CDR3 size: 14 residues. Germline V CDR1 and CDR2: SNHLY, FYNNEI. With V trimmed by 3 bases and J by 6 bases, 4 bases remained unmatched. For the CDR3, the DNA is TGTGCCAGCAGTGAGGGACAGGGTAGGGATACGCAGTATTTT. Protein: CASSEGQGRDTQYF.

Only a few counts were recorded for this clonotype. This chain's CDR3 is CASSFFGLNIQYF. As DNA, the CDR3 is TGTGCCAGCAGTTTTTTCGGGTTGAACATTCAGTACTTC. The rearrangement links TRBV12-3 or TRBV12-4 to TRBJ2-4, with unresolved D. The CDR3 has 13 residues. Trimming cost V 3 bases and J 7 bases, with 10 bases left between them.

This clonotype was counted only a few times. The rearrangement uses TRBV6-5 and TRBJ2-1, with no clear D. CDR1 and CDR2 from the germline V gene are MNHEY and SVGAGI. The CDR3 length is 14 residues. The V end lost 4 bases, the J end lost 6 bases, and 13 bases lay between the germline ends. CDR3 region: CASSSSDGGNEQFF. DNA of the CDR3: TGTGCCAGCAGTTCGTCTGATGGTGGCAATGAGCAGTTCTTC.

This clonotype was seen repeatedly, ten times or more. CDR3 nucleotide sequence: TGTGCCAGCAGTTACGGCGGACAGCCCCAAGAGACCCAGTACTTC. Residues: CASSYGGQPQETQYF. The chain links TRBV6-5 to TRBJ2-5; D possibly corresponds to TRBD1 (6 bases). V shed 2 bases and J shed 1 base, with 11 bases lying between them. Germline CDR1 and CDR2: MNHEY and SVGAGI. This CDR3 has 15 amino acids.

V usage is TRBV6-1 and J usage is TRBJ2-7; no clear D gene. Looked up from germline, CDR1 is MNHNS and CDR2 is SASEGT. Trimming removed 7 bases at V and 1 base at J, with 11 bases between. The CDR3 extends over 13 amino acids. CDR3 protein: CASTSTNSYEQYF. DNA for the CDR3: TGTGCCAGCACCAGCACGAATTCCTACGAGCAGTACTTC.

The V and J genes are TRBV20-1 and TRBJ1-6; weak D call: TRBD1 (5 bases). This CDR3 is built from 17 residues. Germline CDR1 is DFQATT and CDR2 is SNEGSKA (reference sequence). Trimming removed 0 bases at V and 3 bases at J, with 15 bases between. The DNA for the CDR3 is TGCAGTGCTAGAGATCGAAGGGGCCTATTCTATAATTCACCCCTCCACTTT. It is translated as CSARDRRGLFYNSPLHF.

This chain joins TRBV10-3 and TRBJ2-7; 7 nucleotides line up with TRBD2. The germline V gene has CDR1 ENHRY and CDR2 SYGVKD. CDR3 length equals 14 residues. Trimming took 8 bases from V and 4 from J; bases not matched to a gene: 11. The CDR3 DNA sequence: TGTGCCATCGGCGGAGGCGGGAGTTTATACGAGCAGTACTTC. Encoded protein: CAIGGGGSLYEQYF.

The chain joins TRBV29-1 to TRBJ1-1; D perhaps matches TRBD1 (5 bases). V was shortened by 7 bases and J by 6 bases, with 21 bases between the two germline ends. Germline CDR1 and CDR2: SQVTM and ANQGSEA. The CDR3 covers 14 residues. CDR3: CSAQGGLGAAEAFF. The CDR3 DNA reads TGCAGCGCCCAGGGAGGGTTAGGGGCAGCTGAAGCTTTCTTT. The entire variable domain, with the rest obtained from reference TRBV29-1 and TRBJ1-1, is as follows: SAVISQKPSRDICQRGTSLTIQCQVDSQVTMMFWYRQQPGQSLTLIATANQGSEATYESGFVIDKFPISRPNLTFSTLTVSNMSPEDSSIYLCSAQGGLGAAEAFFGQGTRLTVV.

This clonotype was observed a few times. The rearrangement uses TRBV25-1 and TRBJ2-5, with D unclear. The CDR3 sequence is 13 residues long. The V and J ends lost 3 bases and 5 bases respectively, with 10 bases between them. Germline assignment: CDR1 MGHDK and CDR2 SYGVNS. The CDR3 nucleotides are TGTGCCAGCAGTGATGGCATAATGGAGACCCAGTACTTC. Translating gives CASSDGIMETQYF. The full variable domain, in which reference TRBV25-1 and TRBJ2-5 provide the parts outside the CDR3, is EADIYQTPRYLVIGTGKKITLECSQTMGHDKMYWYQQDPGMELHLIHYSYGVNSTEKGDLSSESTVSRIRTEHFPLTLESARPSHTSQYLCASSDGIMETQYFGPGTRLLVL.

The chain is built from TRBV2 and TRBJ2-1; D unresolved. Deletions cut 5 bases from V and 9 bases from J, with 14 bases between. CDR3 size: 13 residues. Germline V gene data show CDR1 as SNHLY and CDR2 as FYNNEI. Here the CDR3 reads CASSMDGSGEQFF. Written as DNA, the CDR3 is TGTGCCAGCAGTATGGACGGTTCCGGTGAGCAGTTCTTC.

This clonotype came up a few times. Since the CDR3 does not end with the conserved phenylalanine or tryptophan, this likely comes from a read error. This chain joins TRBV28 and TRBJ1-1; D is possibly TRBD1 (6 bases). With 1 base removed from V and 9 bases from J, the gap between germline ends came to 9 bases. Germline assignment: CDR1 MDHEN and CDR2 SYDVKM. The CDR3 consists of 12 residues. CDR3 region: CASSLSTGKAFL. CDR3 sequence (DNA): TGTGCCAGCAGTTTATCCACAGGGAAAGCTTTCCTT.

The chain uses TRBV5-5 and TRBJ2-7, with 7 bases that match TRBD2. Germline V gene sequence: CDR1 SGHKS, CDR2 YYEKEE (reference sequence). The CDR3 has 14 residues. V shed 0 bases, J shed 1 base, and the junction held 1 base outside the gene matches. The CDR3 DNA is TGTGCCAGCAGCTTGGAGGGACTATCCTACGAGCAGTACGTC. Translated, it gives CASSLEGLSYEQYV.

This clonotype was counted a few times. This chain joins TRBV12-3 or TRBV12-4 and TRBJ2-3, with D unresolved. Trimming cost V 8 bases and J 0 bases, with 6 bases left between them. This CDR3 has 12 amino acids. The CDR3 reads CASPQSTDTQYF. The CDR3 DNA follows: TGTGCCAGCCCCCAAAGCACAGATACGCAGTATTTT.

This clonotype was seen a handful of times. The chain employs TRBV9 and TRBJ2-1, with 7 bases matching TRBD2. The CDR3 length is 16 residues. V gave up 0 bases and J gave up 4 bases; unmatched junction bases: 7. CDR1 SGDLS and CDR2 YYNGEE come from the germline V gene. The CDR3 protein is CASSVAGGSLYNEQFF. The CDR3 DNA follows: TGTGCCAGCAGCGTAGCCGGCGGGAGTTTGTACAATGAGCAGTTCTTC.

The chain employs TRBV24-1 and TRBJ2-5; the match to TRBD2 covers 7 bases. V lost 4 bases, J lost 4 bases, and 8 bases stayed unmatched. Germline V gene sequence: CDR1 KGHDR, CDR2 SFDVKD. The CDR3 loop spans 15 amino acids. The CDR3 coding sequence is TGTGCCACCAGTGACCCTCGCGGGGGTAGAGAGACCCAGTACTTC. Its protein product is CATSDPRGGRETQYF.

This clonotype was recorded at least ten times. The rearrangement joins TRBV5-1 to TRBJ2-2, with D unresolved. The CDR3 sequence is 14 residues long. Trimming took 3 bases from V and 7 from J, leaving 13 bases between them. CDR1 is SGHRS, CDR2 YFSETQ, per germline. The CDR3, as DNA: TGCGCCAGCAGCTCACTCCAGTGGGGCGGGGAGCTGTTTTTT. Amino acid sequence: CASSSLQWGGELFF.

This clonotype has more than one count but fewer than ten. The chain combines TRBV11-1 with TRBJ2-5; 15 bases map to TRBD2. V lost 5 bases, J lost 5 bases, and 18 bases stayed unmatched. CDR1 and CDR2 from the germline V gene are SGHAT and FQDESV (reference sequence). CDR3 length: 20 amino acids. This chain's CDR3 is CASSPPTPGTSGRLRETQYF. CDR3 nucleotides: TGTGCCAGCAGCCCCCCTACCCCCGGGACTAGCGGGAGGTTGAGGGAGACCCAGTACTTC.

This clonotype was seen repeatedly, ten times or more. The chain joins TRBV12-3 or TRBV12-4 to TRBJ2-1, with 9 bases lining up with TRBD1. This CDR3 is 14 amino acids long. Unmatched junction bases numbered 7, after V lost 6 bases and J lost 7 bases. The CDR3 nucleotides are TGTGCCAGCAGCCGGACAGGGGTTGAAAATGAGCAGTTCTTC. This translates into CASSRTGVENEQFF.

The chain carries TRBV18 and TRBJ2-3; D unresolved. Trimming removed 0 bases from V and 4 bases from J, with 14 bases in between. Germline V gene data show CDR1 as KGHSH and CDR2 as LQKENI. The CDR3 totals 16 residues. The CDR3 DNA follows: TGTGCCAGCTCACCACCCACCACTCCCAGCGCAGATACGCAGTATTTT. As protein: CASSPPTTPSADTQYF. The full variable domain, with the rest looked up from reference TRBV18 and TRBJ2-3, is NAGVMQNPRHLVRRRGQEARLRCSPMKGHSHVYWYRQLPEEGLKFMVYLQKENIIDESGMPKERFSAEFPKEGPSILRIQQVVRGDSAAYFCASSPPTTPSADTQYFGPGTRLTVL.

There are a few counts of this clonotype. The chain joins TRBV3-1 to TRBJ2-5; no clear D gene. The CDR3 runs 16 residues. Trimming took 0 bases from V and 2 from J, leaving 13 bases between them. CDR1 and CDR2 from the germline V gene are LGHDT and YNNKEL (reference sequence). CDR3 loop: CASSQESGYIQETQYF. As DNA, the CDR3 is TGTGCCAGCAGCCAAGAGAGTGGGTACATTCAAGAGACCCAGTACTTC.

The chain employs TRBV2 and TRBJ2-2; 10 nucleotides align to TRBD2. Germline V CDR1 and CDR2: SNHLY, FYNNEI. This CDR3 region has 14 residues. Losses at the gene ends were 4 bases for V and 6 bases for J; bases not matched to a gene: 2. The chain's CDR3 is CASSVGLASGELFF. CDR3 DNA sequence: TGTGCCAGCAGTGTGGGACTAGCGTCCGGGGAGCTGTTTTTT.

This clonotype came up many times. This chain connects TRBV12-3 or TRBV12-4 to TRBJ2-7; 12 nucleotides agree with TRBD2. The CDR3 is 15 amino acids. With V trimmed by 1 base and J by 7 bases, 5 bases remained unmatched. The CDR3 region is CASSLVASGRGEQYF. DNA of the CDR3: TGTGCCAGCAGTTTAGTAGCTAGCGGGAGGGGTGAGCAGTACTTC.

The DNA for the CDR3 is TGTGCCACTGAGACTTCGAATGAGCAGTTCTTC. The encoded protein is CATETSNEQFF. The chain employs TRBV10-3 and TRBJ2-1; D is uncertain. The CDR3 extends over 11 amino acids. V lost 10 bases and J lost 7, with 11 bases in between. CDR1 and CDR2 (germline): ENHRY, SYGVKD.

The table lists this clonotype with many counts. The chain employs TRBV29-1 and TRBJ2-1; TRBD2 is a possible D gene (6 bases). V dropped 7 bases and J dropped 5 bases, with 15 bases sitting between them. The length of the CDR3 is 13 residues. Germline CDR1 is SQVTM and CDR2 is ANQGSEA. CDR3 sequence (DNA): TGCAGCGGTACTAGCAGTACAAACAATGAGCAGTTCTTC. Its protein is CSGTSSTNNEQFF.

The gene calls are TRBV20-1 and TRBJ2-1; D not resolved. V was trimmed by 0 bases and J by 8 bases, leaving 14 bases between them. Germline CDR1 is DFQATT and CDR2 is SNEGSKA (reference sequence). The length of the CDR3 is 14 residues. The CDR3 DNA sequence: TGCAGTGCTAGAGATGGCCAAGGTCCCCATGAGCAGTTCTTC. Its translation is CSARDGQGPHEQFF.

The CDR3 loop is CASTSTGHTEAFF. The CDR3 DNA reads as TGTGCCAGCACCTCGACAGGTCACACTGAAGCTTTCTTT. The chain couples TRBV6-1 to TRBJ1-1; maybe TRBD1 (6 bases). Trimming took off 7 bases at V and 3 bases at J, with 12 bases between the two ends. This CDR3 is 13 amino acids long. Germline V lookup: CDR1 MNHNS, CDR2 SASEGT.

The J gene is TRBJ2-3, the V gene TRBV4-1; TRBD2 is a possible D gene (6 bases). V lost 7 bases and J lost 3, with 17 bases in between. Germline V gene data show CDR1 as MGHRA and CDR2 as YSYEKL. The CDR3 covers 15 residues. In nucleotides, the CDR3 is TGCGCCAGCACCCTTCGGGACGGGGGAACAGATACGCAGTATTTT. Protein sequence: CASTLRDGGTDTQYF.

The gene calls are TRBV5-1 and TRBJ2-5; 7 bases map to TRBD2. CDR1 is SGHRS, CDR2 YFSETQ, per germline. This CDR3 region has 15 residues. Germline trimming cut 2 bases from V and 0 bases from J; bases unmatched to any gene: 4. CDR3 sequence (DNA): TGCGCCAGCAGCTTTGGCGGGAGAAACCAAGAGACCCAGTACTTC. This encodes CASSFGGRNQETQYF.

The V call is TRBV5-1, the J call TRBJ2-3, with 8 bases aligning to TRBD1. This CDR3 spans 15 amino acids. Germline V gene data show CDR1 as SGHRS and CDR2 as YFSETQ. V trimming: 7 bases; J trimming: 1 base; junction bases outside the gene matches: 8. The CDR3 loop reads CASRPQGQGTDTQYF. The CDR3 nucleotides read TGCGCCAGCCGACCCCAGGGACAGGGCACAGATACGCAGTATTTT.

This clonotype was seen ten or more times. The rearrangement joins TRBV11-1 to TRBJ2-7, with D possibly being TRBD2 (6 bases). The CDR3 totals 15 residues. Germline V CDR1 and CDR2: SGHAT, FQDESV (reference sequence). V was shortened by 4 bases and J by 2 bases, with 15 bases between the two germline ends. CDR3 DNA: TGTGCCAGCAGCTATGGGACTGGCGGCACCTACGAGCAGTACTTC. Translating gives CASSYGTGGTYEQYF.

This clonotype was observed a handful of times. The chain recombines TRBV25-1 with TRBJ2-2; TRBD2 agrees at 9 bases. There are 17 residues in the CDR3. Germline V gene lookup returns CDR1 MGHDK and CDR2 SYGVNS. The V gene end was trimmed by 4 bases and the J gene end by 3 bases; junction bases not matched to a gene: 9. The CDR3 loop is CASSGLSGSVYTGELFF. CDR3 DNA: TGTGCCAGCAGTGGACTTAGCGGGAGTGTATACACCGGGGAGCTGTTTTTT.